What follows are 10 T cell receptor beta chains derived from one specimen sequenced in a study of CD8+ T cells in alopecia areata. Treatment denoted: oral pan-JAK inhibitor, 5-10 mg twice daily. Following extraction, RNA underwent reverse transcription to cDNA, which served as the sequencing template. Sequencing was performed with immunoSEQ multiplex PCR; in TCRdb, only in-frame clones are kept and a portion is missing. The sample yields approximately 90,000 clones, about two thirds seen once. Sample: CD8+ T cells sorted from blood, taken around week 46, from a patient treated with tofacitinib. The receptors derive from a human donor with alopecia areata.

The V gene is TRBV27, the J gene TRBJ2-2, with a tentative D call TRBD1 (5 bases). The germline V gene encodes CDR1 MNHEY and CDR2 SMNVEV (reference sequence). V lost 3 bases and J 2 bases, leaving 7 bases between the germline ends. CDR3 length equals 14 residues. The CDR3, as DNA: TGTGCCAGCAGTTTCCAGGGAAACACCGGGGAGCTGTTTTTT. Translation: CASSFQGNTGELFF.

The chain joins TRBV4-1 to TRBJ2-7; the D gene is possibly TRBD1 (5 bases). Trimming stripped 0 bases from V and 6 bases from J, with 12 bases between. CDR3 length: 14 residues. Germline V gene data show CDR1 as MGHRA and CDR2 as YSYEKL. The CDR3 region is CASSQDSGSAEQYF. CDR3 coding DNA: TGCGCCAGCAGCCAAGATTCAGGGTCCGCCGAGCAGTACTTC.

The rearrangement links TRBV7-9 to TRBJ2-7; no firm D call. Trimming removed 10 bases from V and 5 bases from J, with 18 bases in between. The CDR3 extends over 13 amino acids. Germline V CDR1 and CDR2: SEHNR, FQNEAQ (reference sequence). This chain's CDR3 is CATLGKGPDEQYF. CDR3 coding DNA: TGTGCCACCCTAGGGAAAGGTCCCGACGAGCAGTACTTC.

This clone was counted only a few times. CDR3 nucleotide sequence: TGCAGCGTTCCTGCTGGCTCCCCCACAGATACGCAGTATTTT. Translation gives CSVPAGSPTDTQYF. The chain uses TRBV29-1 and TRBJ2-3, with D uncertain. Trimming took 5 bases from V and 2 from J, leaving 14 bases between them. In germline, CDR1 is SQVTM, CDR2 ANQGSEA. This CDR3 region has 14 residues.

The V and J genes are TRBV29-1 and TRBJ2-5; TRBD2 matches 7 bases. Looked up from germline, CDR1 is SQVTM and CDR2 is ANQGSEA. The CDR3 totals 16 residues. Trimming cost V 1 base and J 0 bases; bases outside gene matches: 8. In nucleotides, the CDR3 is TGCAGCGTTGAAGTAAATGGGCTAGCGGACCAAGAGACCCAGTACTTC. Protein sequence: CSVEVNGLADQETQYF.

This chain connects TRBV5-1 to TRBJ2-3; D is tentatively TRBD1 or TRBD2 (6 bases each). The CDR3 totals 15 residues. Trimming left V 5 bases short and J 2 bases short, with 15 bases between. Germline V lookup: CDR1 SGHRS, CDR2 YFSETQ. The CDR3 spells CASSFEGGYTDTQYF. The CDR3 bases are TGCGCCAGCAGTTTCGAGGGGGGATACACAGATACGCAGTATTTT. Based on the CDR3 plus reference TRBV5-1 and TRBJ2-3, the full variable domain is KAGVTQTPRYLIKTRGQQVTLSCSPISGHRSVSWYQQTPGQGLQFLFEYFSETQRNKGNFPGRFSGRQFSNSRSEMNVSTLELGDSALYLCASSFEGGYTDTQYFGPGTRLTVL.

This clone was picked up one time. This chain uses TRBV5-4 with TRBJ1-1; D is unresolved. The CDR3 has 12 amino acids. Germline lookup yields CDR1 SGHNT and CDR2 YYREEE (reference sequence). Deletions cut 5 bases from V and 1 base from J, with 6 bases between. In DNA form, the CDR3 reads TGTGCCAGCAGATATGGGAACACTGAAGCTTTCTTT. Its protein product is CASRYGNTEAFF.

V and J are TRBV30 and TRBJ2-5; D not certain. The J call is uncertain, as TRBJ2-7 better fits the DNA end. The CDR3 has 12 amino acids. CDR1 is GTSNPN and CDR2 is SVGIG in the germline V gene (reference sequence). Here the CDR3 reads CAWSPGSYEQYF. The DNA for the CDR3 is TGTGCCTGGAGCCCCGGATCCTACGAGCAGTACTTC.

This CDR3 is CASSQERTPAYEQYF. CDR3 DNA: TGCGCCAGCAGCCAAGAAAGGACTCCTGCCTACGAGCAGTACTTC. The chain employs TRBV4-1 and TRBJ2-7, with a weak D call TRBD2 (5 bases). Looked up from germline, CDR1 is MGHRA and CDR2 is YSYEKL. Between the trimmed V and J ends, which lost 0 bases and 2 bases, there was a span of 11 bases. This CDR3 is built from 15 residues.

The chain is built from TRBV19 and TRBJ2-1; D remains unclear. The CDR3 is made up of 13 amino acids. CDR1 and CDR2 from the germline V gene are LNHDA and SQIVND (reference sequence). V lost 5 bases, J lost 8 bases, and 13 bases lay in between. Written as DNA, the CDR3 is TGTGCCAGTAGTCCACCCCCTTATGATGAGCAGTTCTTC. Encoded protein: CASSPPPYDEQFF.